This entry lists 24 T cell receptor beta chains sequenced from one sample in a study of T cells in localized non-small cell lung cancer. Only in-frame clones appear in the TCRdb table, and some are missing; sequencing was by immunoSEQ multiplex PCR. The sample contains tens of thousands of clones, 70% to 90% of which appear only once. Sequenced material: peripheral blood, taken before any cancer treatment. The receptor source for this set is a man aged 35 to 70 with stage I squamous cell lung carcinoma.

The V gene is TRBV5-6, the J gene TRBJ1-5, with D possibly matching TRBD1 (5 bases). This CDR3 is built from 16 residues. CDR1 and CDR2 from the germline V gene are SGHDT and YYEEEE. V lost 4 bases, J lost 0 bases, and 14 bases lay in between. In DNA, the CDR3 is TGTGCCAGCAGCCGGATATGGGGGGATAGCAATCAGCCCCAGCATTTT. This gives the protein CASSRIWGDSNQPQHF.

In regard to this clone: The sample has other DNA sequences that encode this CDR3 too. The chain has TRBV5-1 and TRBJ2-5, with a tentative D call TRBD2 (6 bases). Trimming cost V 0 bases and J 5 bases, with 11 bases left between them. The CDR3 spans 14 residues. Looked up from germline, CDR1 is SGHRS and CDR2 is YFSETQ. As DNA, the CDR3 is TGCGCCAGCAGCTTGGCGGGAGTAGGGGAGACCCAGTACTTC. Translation gives CASSLAGVGETQYF.

The chain uses TRBV18 and TRBJ2-5, with 10 bases that match TRBD1. The ends lost 6 bases at V and 1 base at J; junction bases unmatched: 14. This CDR3 is built from 18 residues. Per the germline V gene, CDR1 is KGHSH and CDR2 is LQKENI. The CDR3 DNA follows: TGTGCCAGCTCGCCAACAACAATGAGACAGGGGGCCCAAGAGACCCAGTACTTC. It specifies CASSPTTMRQGAQETQYF.

The V call is TRBV19, the J call TRBJ2-5; D is possibly TRBD2 (6 bases). This CDR3 has 15 amino acids. Germline V gene sequence: CDR1 LNHDA, CDR2 SQIVND (reference sequence). V gave up 10 bases and J gave up 0 bases, with 18 bases separating them. The chain's CDR3 is CATRRGTNYQETQYF. CDR3 in DNA: TGTGCCACCCGGCGGGGTACCAACTACCAAGAGACCCAGTACTTC.

The rearrangement uses TRBV28 and TRBJ1-2; D remains ambiguous. This CDR3 contains 12 residues. The germline V and J ends were trimmed by 2 bases and 2 bases, with 3 bases remaining between them. Per the germline V gene, CDR1 is MDHEN and CDR2 is SYDVKM. CDR3 nucleotide sequence: TGTGCCAGCAGTTTACGGAACTATGGCTACACCTTC. Translated: CASSLRNYGYTF.

CDR3 region: CASSRQGATGELFF. In DNA, the CDR3 is TGTGCCAGTTCCAGACAGGGGGCCACCGGGGAGCTGTTTTTT. This chain connects TRBV7-3 to TRBJ2-2; 10 bases align to TRBD1. V was pared by 9 bases and J by 4 bases, with 5 bases of the junction left unmatched. Germline V lookup: CDR1 SGHTA, CDR2 FQGTGA. This CDR3 has 14 residues. The whole variable domain, filled in from reference TRBV7-3 and TRBJ2-2, reads GAGVSQTPSNKVTEKGKYVELRCDPISGHTALYWYRQSLGQGPEFLIYFQGTGAADDSGLPNDRFFAVRPEGSVSTLKIQRTERGDSAVYLCASSRQGATGELFFGEGSRLTVL.

The chain links TRBV7-2 to TRBJ2-2, with D unclear. The CDR3 extends over 14 amino acids. Per the germline V gene, CDR1 is SGHTA and CDR2 is FQGNSA. V was clipped by 0 bases and J by 3 bases, with 5 bases between them. The DNA of the CDR3 is TGTGCCAGCAGCTTAGCGTCCTACACCGGGGAGCTGTTTTTT. Encoded protein: CASSLASYTGELFF.

This chain connects TRBV7-3 to TRBJ2-1, with D uncertain. Germline loops: CDR1 SGHTA, CDR2 FQGTGA. Trimming removed 2 bases at V and 5 bases at J, with 13 bases between. This CDR3 contains 15 residues. CDR3 DNA: TGTGCCAGCAGCTTAGACGGAGCGACCCACAATGAGCAGTTCTTC. It is translated as CASSLDGATHNEQFF.

This rearrangement joins TRBV28 to TRBJ1-2, with no clear D. The germline gives CDR1 MDHEN, CDR2 SYDVKM. The CDR3 has 13 residues. V lost 5 bases and J lost 4, with 11 bases in between. CDR3 coding DNA: TGTGCCAGCAGTCCGGTCTGGGTCTATGGCTACACCTTC. This sequence encodes CASSPVWVYGYTF.

This chain uses TRBV5-6 with TRBJ1-5, with D tentatively TRBD1 (5 bases). Germline V lookup: CDR1 SGHDT, CDR2 YYEEEE. Trimming took 0 bases from V and 4 from J, leaving 11 bases between them. The CDR3 sequence is 15 residues long. CDR3 loop: CASSLAGRTNQPQHF. Written as DNA, the CDR3 is TGTGCCAGCAGCTTGGCTGGACGGACAAATCAGCCCCAGCATTTT. The whole variable domain, remainder taken from reference TRBV5-6 and TRBJ1-5, is DAGVTQSPTHLIKTRGQQVTLRCSPKSGHDTVSWYQQALGQGPQFIFQYYEEEERQRGNFPDRFSGHQFPNYSSELNVNALLLGDSALYLCASSLAGRTNQPQHFGDGTRLSIL.

V gene TRBV9 combines with J gene TRBJ1-2, with D perhaps matching TRBD1 (5 bases). The V end lost 3 bases, the J end lost 0 bases, and 18 bases lay between the germline ends. Germline V CDR1 and CDR2: SGDLS, YYNGEE. The CDR3 has 17 amino acids. The CDR3, as DNA: TGTGCCAGCAGCGGCCCAACAGGAGCCTTAACTAACTATGGCTACACCTTC. Translation: CASSGPTGALTNYGYTF. Supplemented by reference TRBV9 and TRBJ1-2, the full variable domain reads DSGVTQTPKHLITATGQRVTLRCSPRSGDLSVYWYQQSLDQGLQFLIQYYNGEERAKGNILERFSAQQFPDLHSELNLSSLELGDSALYFCASSGPTGALTNYGYTFGSGTRLTVV.

The chain recombines TRBV7-2 with TRBJ2-1, with D perhaps matching TRBD1 (6 bases). The CDR3 is 14 amino acids. V lost 3 bases to trimming and J lost 7 bases, with 13 bases between them. Germline lookup yields CDR1 SGHTA and CDR2 FQGNSA. DNA of the CDR3: TGTGCCAGCAGCTTGGGGGTCAGGGGAAATGAGCAGTTCTTC. Translated, it gives CASSLGVRGNEQFF. The entire variable domain, with the rest obtained from reference TRBV7-2 and TRBJ2-1, is as follows: GAGVSQSPSNKVTEKGKDVELRCDPISGHTALYWYRQSLGQGLEFLIYFQGNSAPDKSGLPSDRFSAERTGGSVSTLTIQRTQQEDSAVYLCASSLGVRGNEQFFGPGTRLTVL.

The chain links TRBV9 to TRBJ1-3; weak D call: TRBD1 (5 bases). Trimming shortened V by 0 bases and J by 2 bases, and 12 bases separated the two germline ends. This CDR3 contains 16 residues. CDR1 is SGDLS, CDR2 YYNGEE, per germline. CDR3 amino acids: CASSVAPGGAGNTIYF. The CDR3 DNA reads as TGTGCCAGCAGCGTAGCCCCGGGGGGAGCTGGAAACACCATATATTTT. Based on the CDR3 plus reference TRBV9 and TRBJ1-3, the full variable domain is DSGVTQTPKHLITATGQRVTLRCSPRSGDLSVYWYQQSLDQGLQFLIQYYNGEERAKGNILERFSAQQFPDLHSELNLSSLELGDSALYFCASSVAPGGAGNTIYFGEGSWLTVV.

The chain uses TRBV9 and TRBJ1-4, with TRBD1 as a possible D gene (6 bases). V was trimmed by 0 bases and J by 8 bases, leaving 14 bases between them. The CDR3 has 15 amino acids. CDR1 and CDR2 (germline): SGDLS, YYNGEE. This chain's CDR3 is CASSVAGGAREKLFF. The CDR3, as DNA: TGTGCCAGCAGCGTAGCCGGGGGGGCAAGGGAAAAACTGTTTTTT.

V gene TRBV29-1 combines with J gene TRBJ2-4; D gene unclear. Germline values: CDR1 SQVTM, CDR2 ANQGSEA. Trimming pared 6 bases from V and 4 bases from J, leaving 10 bases between. The CDR3 spans 12 residues. CDR3 coding DNA: TGCAGCGTAGCCCTACCAAAAAACATTCAGTACTTC. Protein: CSVALPKNIQYF.

This clone was seen repeatedly, ten times or more. The chain is built from TRBV7-3 and TRBJ2-2; D remains ambiguous. In germline, CDR1 is SGHTA, CDR2 FQGTGA. Trimming took 1 base from V and 3 from J, leaving 9 bases between them. The CDR3 consists of 15 residues. The CDR3 DNA is TGTGCCAGCAGCTTAAATCCTGAGGACACCGGGGAGCTGTTTTTT. Translating it yields CASSLNPEDTGELFF. Full variable domain (rest looked up from reference TRBV7-3 and TRBJ2-2): GAGVSQTPSNKVTEKGKYVELRCDPISGHTALYWYRQSLGQGPEFLIYFQGTGAADDSGLPNDRFFAVRPEGSVSTLKIQRTERGDSAVYLCASSLNPEDTGELFFGEGSRLTVL.

The table lists this clone with a few counts. CDR3 protein: CASSSADSYNEQFF. The CDR3 nucleotides read TGCGCCAGCAGCTCGGCCGACTCCTACAATGAGCAGTTCTTC. V gene TRBV5-1 combines with J gene TRBJ2-1; no clear D. With 3 bases removed from V and 0 bases from J, the gap between germline ends came to 7 bases. The length of the CDR3 is 14 residues. Looked up from germline, CDR1 is SGHRS and CDR2 is YFSETQ.

The chain combines TRBV28 with TRBJ2-4; 9 bases map to TRBD1. This CDR3 has 14 residues. Trimming at V came to 5 bases and at J to 9 bases, leaving 8 bases not matched to a gene. Germline V gene data show CDR1 as MDHEN and CDR2 as SYDVKM. The CDR3 bases are TGTGCCAGCAGTACCACTGGACAGGGGTCCATTCAGTACTTC. It encodes CASSTTGQGSIQYF.

The sample holds a few counts of this clone. The rearrangement joins TRBV9 to TRBJ1-3; TRBD1 matches 7 bases. The CDR3 sequence is 16 residues long. Per the germline V gene, CDR1 is SGDLS and CDR2 is YYNGEE. Trimming removed 3 bases from V and 2 bases from J; junction bases left unmatched: 8. The CDR3 DNA is TGTGCCAGCAGCGCGGCAGACAGGGAGCCTGGAAACACCATATATTTT. Its protein is CASSAADREPGNTIYF.

V is TRBV5-1 and J is TRBJ2-3; 9 positions match TRBD2. The CDR3 contains 16 residues. Trimming cost V 3 bases and J 2 bases; bases outside gene matches: 7. Germline CDR1 SGHRS, CDR2 YFSETQ. CDR3 in amino acids: CASSSEREDITDTQYF. CDR3 in DNA: TGCGCCAGCAGCTCCGAGCGGGAGGACATCACAGATACGCAGTATTTT.

The chain links TRBV7-2 to TRBJ2-5; D is possibly TRBD1 (5 bases). CDR1 is SGHTA and CDR2 is FQGNSA in the germline V gene. Trimming took off 1 base at V and 2 bases at J, with 8 bases between the two ends. This CDR3 spans 14 amino acids. CDR3 nucleotide sequence: TGTGCCAGCAGCTTAGTGCAGGGACAAGAGACCCAGTACTTC. It is translated as CASSLVQGQETQYF.

This clone was seen a few times. The genes are TRBV6-1 and TRBJ2-5; 11 positions agree with TRBD1. Germline assignment: CDR1 MNHNS and CDR2 SASEGT. V lost 11 bases to trimming and J lost 4 bases; unmatched junction nucleotides: 6. The CDR3 contains 13 residues. The CDR3 region is CAARTGGTETQYF. The CDR3 coding sequence is TGTGCCGCGAGGACAGGGGGCACAGAGACCCAGTACTTC.

The V and J genes are TRBV5-1 and TRBJ2-3; possible D gene TRBD2, 5 bases. Germline-derived CDR1 and CDR2 are SGHRS and YFSETQ. The ends were cut back, 0 bases at V and 5 bases at J, with 10 bases in the middle. This CDR3 has 14 residues. CDR3 residues: CASSLDGLLDTQYF. CDR3 sequence (DNA): TGCGCCAGCAGCTTGGACGGACTCTTAGATACGCAGTATTTT. Combining the CDR3 with reference TRBV5-1 and TRBJ2-3 gives the whole variable domain KAGVTQTPRYLIKTRGQQVTLSCSPISGHRSVSWYQQTPGQGLQFLFEYFSETQRNKGNFPGRFSGRQFSNSRSEMNVSTLELGDSALYLCASSLDGLLDTQYFGPGTRLTVL.

CDR3 region: CASSGRSGGMSEQFF. The CDR3 nucleotides read TGTGCCAGCAGCGGACGCAGCGGTGGTATGAGTGAGCAGTTCTTC. The rearrangement links TRBV7-9 to TRBJ2-1; tentative D call: TRBD2 (5 bases). CDR1 and CDR2 from the germline V gene are SEHNR and FQNEAQ (reference sequence). Deletions cut 5 bases from V and 9 bases from J, with 20 bases between. There are 15 residues in the CDR3.